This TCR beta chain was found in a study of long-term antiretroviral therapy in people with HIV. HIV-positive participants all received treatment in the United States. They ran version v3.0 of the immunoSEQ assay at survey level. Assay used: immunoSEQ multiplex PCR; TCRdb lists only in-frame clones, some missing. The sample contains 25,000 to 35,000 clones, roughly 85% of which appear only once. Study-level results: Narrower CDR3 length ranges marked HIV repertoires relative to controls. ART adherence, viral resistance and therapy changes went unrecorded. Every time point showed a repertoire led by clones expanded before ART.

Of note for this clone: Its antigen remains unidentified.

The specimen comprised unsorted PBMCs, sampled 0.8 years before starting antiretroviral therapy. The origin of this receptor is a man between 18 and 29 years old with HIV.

CDR3 loop: CASSLVLMAGLVYEQYF. For the CDR3, the DNA is TGTGCCAGCAGCTTAGTATTAATGGCAGGGCTGGTCTACGAGCAGTACTTC. The chain recombines TRBV11-2 with TRBJ2-7, with a possible D match to TRBD1 (5 bases). V was trimmed by 1 base and J by 3 bases, leaving 19 bases between them. CDR3 size: 17 residues. Looked up from germline, CDR1 is SGHAT and CDR2 is FQNNGV.